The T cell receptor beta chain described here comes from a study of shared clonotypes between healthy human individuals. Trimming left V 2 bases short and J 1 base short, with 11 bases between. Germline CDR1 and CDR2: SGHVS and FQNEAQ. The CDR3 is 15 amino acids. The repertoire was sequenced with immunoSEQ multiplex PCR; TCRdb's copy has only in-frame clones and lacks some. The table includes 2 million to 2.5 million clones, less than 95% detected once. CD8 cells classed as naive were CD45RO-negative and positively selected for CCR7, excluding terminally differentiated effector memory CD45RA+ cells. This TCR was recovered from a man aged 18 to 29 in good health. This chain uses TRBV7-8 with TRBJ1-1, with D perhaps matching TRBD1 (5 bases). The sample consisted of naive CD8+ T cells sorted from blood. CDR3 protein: CASSLPLGQNTEAFF. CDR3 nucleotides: TGTGCCAGCAGCTTACCTCTTGGACAGAACACTGAAGCTTTCTTT. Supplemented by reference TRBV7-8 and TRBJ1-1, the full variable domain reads GAGVSQSPRYKVAKRGQDVALRCDPISGHVSLFWYQQALGQGPEFLTYFQNEAQLDKSGLPSDRFFAERPEGSVSTLKIQRTQQEDSAVYLCASSLPLGQNTEAFFGQGTRLTVV.